The 10 T cell receptor beta chains given below trace back to one sample, sequenced in a study of blood T cells in healthy people across ages. Together with a sample-barcoded 5' primer, a J-beta primer mix was included in a second PCR lasting about 7 to 11 cycles. In TCRdb, the 5' RACE reads were re-called with MiXCR into one record per CDR3 protein. The sample includes some 940,000 distinct CDR3 sequences, 25% to 30% of them seen just once. These data were likewise used in another study, on T cells of mothers and their children.

The sequenced sample consisted of blood. All receptors come from a woman in her thirties or forties in good health.

Of note for this clonotype: A junction boundary mismatches the germline segment, possibly from a read error. V gene TRBV28 combines with J gene TRBJ2-7; D is tentatively TRBD1 or TRBD2 (5 bases each). This CDR3 has 15 residues. Germline V gene data show CDR1 as MDHEN and CDR2 as SYDVKM. The CDR3 here is CANSLESGTSYEQYF. The DNA for the CDR3 is TGTGCCAACAGTTTGGAGTCGGGGACCTCCTACGAGCAGTACTTC.

This chain uses TRBV7-9 with TRBJ1-2; TRBD1 agrees at 10 bases. Losses at the gene ends were 2 bases for V and 11 bases for J; bases not matched to a gene: 11. This CDR3 has 15 residues. The germline V gene encodes CDR1 SEHNR and CDR2 FQNEAQ (reference sequence). The CDR3 region is CASSLSGTGERGYTF. In DNA, the CDR3 is TGTGCCAGCAGCTTATCCGGGACAGGGGAGCGTGGTTACACCTTC.

The chain couples TRBV6-1 to TRBJ2-7; TRBD2 is a possible D gene (7 bases). Germline CDR1 and CDR2: MNHNS and SASEGT. The CDR3 contains 14 residues. Trimming removed 6 bases from V and 4 bases from J, with 16 bases in between. The CDR3 DNA reads as TGTGCCAGCAGGAGAAGGGGGGGCCAGTACGAGCAGTACTTC. This encodes CASRRRGGQYEQYF.

J is TRBJ1-1 and V is TRBV2, with D possibly TRBD1 on 5 matching bases. CDR3 size: 10 residues. The V gene's germline CDR1 is SNHLY and CDR2 FYNNEI. The V gene lost 11 bases and the J gene lost 6 bases, with 10 bases spanning the gap. The CDR3 DNA sequence: TGTGCCGGACATGAAGCTGAAGCTTTCTTT. This encodes CAGHEAEAFF.

This clonotype has a count of ten or more. CDR3 coding DNA: TGTGCCAGCACCCGACAGGGCCTGAACACTGAAGCTTTCTTT. This encodes CASTRQGLNTEAFF. The genes are TRBV9 and TRBJ1-1; 7 nucleotides agree with TRBD1. V lost 6 bases to trimming and J lost 0 bases; unmatched junction nucleotides: 5. The CDR3 runs to 14 residues. The germline V gene has CDR1 SGDLS and CDR2 YYNGEE.

A note on this clonotype: It may be a read error: a sequence one base away is much more abundant. The V and J genes are TRBV6-1 and TRBJ2-5; 9 bases are a match to TRBD2. This CDR3 region has 15 residues. Looked up from germline, CDR1 is MNHNS and CDR2 is SASEGT. Here the CDR3 reads CASGEFSGGKETQYF. CDR3 sequence (DNA): TGTGCCAGCGGTGAATTTAGCGGGGGCAAGGAGACCCAGTACTTC.

About this clonotype: A single base separates this from a much larger clone, so it may be a read error. No conserved phenylalanine or tryptophan ends this CDR3, so it is likely a read error. The chain recombines TRBV7-2 with TRBJ2-5; D uncertain. The CDR3 loop spans 14 amino acids. V gave up 1 base and J gave up 2 bases, with 8 bases separating them. The V gene's germline CDR1 is SGHTA and CDR2 FQGNSA. CDR3: CASSLGAGQETQYS. The CDR3 bases are TGTGCCAGCAGCTTAGGGGCAGGTCAAGAGACCCAGTACTCC.

This clonotype was seen only a few times. This sequence joins TRBV12-3 or TRBV12-4 and TRBJ2-1; 8 bases fit TRBD2. The CDR3 spans 15 residues. The junction had 8 bases not matched to a gene; V was cut back by 3 bases and J by 7 bases. The CDR3 coding sequence is TGTGCCAGCAGTTTCGTGCCGGGGGGGCTGAATGAGCAGTTCTTC. Encoded protein: CASSFVPGGLNEQFF.

This chain links TRBV5-1 with TRBJ2-3; D remains ambiguous. The CDR3 runs to 15 residues. With 4 bases removed from V and 5 bases from J, the gap between germline ends came to 17 bases. The germline gives CDR1 SGHRS, CDR2 YFSETQ. CDR3 DNA sequence: TGCGCCAGCAGCCCCCCCTTCGGGTCGCAAGATACGCAGTATTTT. This codes for CASSPPFGSQDTQYF.

The chain has TRBV4-2 and TRBJ2-3; 8 nucleotides align to TRBD2. The J segment lost 0 bases and the V segment lost 3 bases, leaving 5 bases of the junction unmatched. Germline-derived CDR1 and CDR2 are LGHNA and YNFKEQ. The CDR3 totals 16 residues. CDR3: CASSHGGGHSTDTQYF. CDR3 nucleotides: TGTGCCAGCAGCCACGGGGGGGGCCACAGCACAGATACGCAGTATTTT.